Following are 14 T cell receptor beta chains from one sample sequenced in a study of T cell changes during pregnancy in multiple sclerosis. Some clones are missing from TCRdb's copy, which holds only in-frame ones; the method was immunoSEQ multiplex PCR. The table shows 85,000 to 130,000 clones, with about 89% occurring only once. The sequenced sample was peripheral blood, obtained before pregnancy. These receptors were collected from a female donor with multiple sclerosis, enrolled in a pregnancy study.

The chain joins TRBV28 to TRBJ1-5; 9 bases are shared with TRBD1. This CDR3 is 14 amino acids long. CDR1 is MDHEN and CDR2 is SYDVKM in the germline V gene. With 10 bases clipped from V and 2 bases from J, the junction kept 6 bases outside the gene matches. The CDR3 bases are TGTGCCACCCTTAGGACAGGGGGCAATCAGCCCCAGCATTTT. This gives the protein CATLRTGGNQPQHF.

This chain joins TRBV11-3 and TRBJ2-5; 12 bases align to TRBD2. The germline V gene encodes CDR1 SGHNT and CDR2 YENEEA. With V trimmed by 0 bases and J by 5 bases, 4 bases remained unmatched. There are 16 residues in the CDR3. In DNA form, the CDR3 reads TGTGCCAGCAGCTTAGAACTAGCGGGGGGTTACGAGACCCAGTACTTC. Its translation: CASSLELAGGYETQYF.

The V and J genes are TRBV7-9 and TRBJ1-1, with TRBD1 matching over 8 bases. This CDR3 spans 13 amino acids. CDR1 is SEHNR and CDR2 is FQNEAQ in the germline V gene (reference sequence). The J segment lost 6 bases and the V segment lost 5 bases, leaving 5 bases of the junction unmatched. The CDR3 DNA follows: TGTGCCAGCAGCAAAACAGGGGGTGCTGAAGCTTTCTTT. It is translated as CASSKTGGAEAFF.

The chain uses TRBV6-4 and TRBJ1-6, with D possibly matching TRBD1 (5 bases). This CDR3 spans 16 amino acids. The V end was cut by 3 bases, the J end by 4 bases, with 13 bases between. CDR1 is MRHNA, CDR2 SNTAGT, per germline. The CDR3 region has the DNA TGTGCCAGCAGTGAACGACAGCTAGGGTATAATTCACCCCTCCACTTT. Residues: CASSERQLGYNSPLHF.

The chain recombines TRBV5-1 with TRBJ2-7, with a possible D match to TRBD2 (6 bases). CDR1 is SGHRS, CDR2 YFSETQ, per germline. This CDR3 region has 14 residues. Trimming stripped 3 bases from V and 7 bases from J, with 17 bases between. The CDR3, as DNA: TGCGCCAGCAGCTCCCTACCTTATCGGGGGGAGCAGTACTTC. Encoded protein: CASSSLPYRGEQYF.

This chain uses TRBV19 with TRBJ1-2; D uncertain. The CDR3 spans 14 residues. The ends were cut back, 9 bases at V and 2 bases at J, with 16 bases in the middle. Germline CDR1 is LNHDA and CDR2 is SQIVND (reference sequence). The chain's CDR3 is CASLPKTGNYGYTF. CDR3 DNA sequence: TGTGCCAGCCTCCCCAAGACGGGGAACTATGGCTACACCTTC.

The rearrangement uses TRBV5-1 and TRBJ2-3, with 7 positions matching TRBD2. The germline V gene encodes CDR1 SGHRS and CDR2 YFSETQ. V dropped 4 bases and J dropped 5; count of bases not matched to a gene: 4. The CDR3 covers 13 residues. The CDR3 sequence: CASSPLAGDTQYF. The CDR3 bases are TGCGCCAGCAGCCCGTTAGCGGGAGATACGCAGTATTTT.

The chain carries TRBV5-1 and TRBJ2-7; D might be TRBD1 (6 bases). Germline V gene lookup returns CDR1 SGHRS and CDR2 YFSETQ. Trimming stripped 0 bases from V and 5 bases from J, with 12 bases between. CDR3 length: 14 amino acids. CDR3 sequence (DNA): TGCGCCAGCAGCTTGGAGGGGGATCGGGACGAGCAGTACTTC. This codes for CASSLEGDRDEQYF.

The rearrangement links TRBV15 to TRBJ2-6, with D tentatively TRBD1 (5 bases). Trimming took off 1 base at V and 4 bases at J, with 14 bases between the two ends. This CDR3 contains 17 residues. Germline-derived CDR1 and CDR2 are LNHNV and YYDKDF (reference sequence). CDR3: CATSRAVRVSGANVLTF. Here the CDR3 DNA reads TGTGCCACCAGCAGAGCCGTCAGGGTTTCCGGGGCCAACGTCCTGACTTTC. Drawing the rest from reference TRBV15 and TRBJ2-6, the complete variable domain is DAMVIQNPRYQVTQFGKPVTLSCSQTLNHNVMYWYQQKSSQAPKLLFHYYDKDFNNEADTPDNFQSRRPNTSFCFLDIRSPGLGDTAMYLCATSRAVRVSGANVLTFGAGSRLTVL.

The chain recombines TRBV2 with TRBJ1-2; TRBD1 matches 9 bases. J lost 4 bases, V lost 0 bases, and 3 bases had no gene match. The germline V gene has CDR1 SNHLY and CDR2 FYNNEI. The CDR3 runs to 15 residues. CDR3: CASSEAGQGIYGYTF. The CDR3 DNA is TGTGCCAGCAGTGAAGCGGGACAGGGTATCTATGGCTACACCTTC.

The V and J genes are TRBV7-3 and TRBJ2-2; TRBD2 is a possible D gene (5 bases). The CDR3 spans 13 residues. The V end lost 5 bases, the J end lost 6 bases, and 10 bases lay between the germline ends. Germline V lookup: CDR1 SGHTA, CDR2 FQGTGA. The CDR3 DNA reads TGTGCCAGCAGCAACCCCGGGGCCGGGGAGCTGTTTTTT. Amino acid sequence: CASSNPGAGELFF.

The V gene is TRBV6-1, the J gene TRBJ1-6; 11 bases are shared with TRBD1. The junction had 0 bases not matched to a gene; V was cut back by 1 base and J by 10 bases. The CDR3 has 14 amino acids. Germline V gives CDR1 MNHNS, CDR2 SASEGT. CDR3 sequence (DNA): TGTGCCAGCAGTGAAGGGACAGGGGGCTCACCCCTCCACTTT. It specifies CASSEGTGGSPLHF.

J is TRBJ1-5 and V is TRBV5-6, with a tentative D call TRBD1 (5 bases). The CDR3 length is 14 residues. With 4 bases removed from V and 2 bases from J, the gap between germline ends came to 10 bases. CDR1 is SGHDT, CDR2 YYEEEE, per germline. DNA of the CDR3: TGTGCCAGCAGCGACGGGGGGGGCAATCAGCCCCAGCATTTT. It translates to CASSDGGGNQPQHF.

This chain joins TRBV7-5 and TRBJ1-3; the table's D call TRBD1 went unverified against the DNA. TRBV7-5 is described as a pseudogene. The CDR3 consists of 15 residues. In DNA, the CDR3 is TGTGCCAGAAGCTTAGCGCTGTGGGGCCCGAACACCATATATTTT. The encoded protein is CARSLALWGPNTIYF.